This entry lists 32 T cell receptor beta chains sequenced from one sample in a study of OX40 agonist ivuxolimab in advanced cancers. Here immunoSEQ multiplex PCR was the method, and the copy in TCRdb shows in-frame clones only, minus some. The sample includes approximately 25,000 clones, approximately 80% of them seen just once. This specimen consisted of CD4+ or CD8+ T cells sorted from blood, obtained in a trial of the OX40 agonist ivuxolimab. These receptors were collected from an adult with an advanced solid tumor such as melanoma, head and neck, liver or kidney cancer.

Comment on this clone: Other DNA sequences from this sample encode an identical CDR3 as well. The CDR3 nucleotides are TGTGCCAGCAGCCAAGATCCAGGCAGAAACACTGAAGCTTTCTTT. The encoded protein is CASSQDPGRNTEAFF. V is TRBV4-2 and J is TRBJ1-1; unclear D gene. Deletions cut 0 bases from V and 2 bases from J, with 10 bases between. CDR1 is LGHNA and CDR2 is YNFKEQ in the germline V gene. This CDR3 spans 15 amino acids.

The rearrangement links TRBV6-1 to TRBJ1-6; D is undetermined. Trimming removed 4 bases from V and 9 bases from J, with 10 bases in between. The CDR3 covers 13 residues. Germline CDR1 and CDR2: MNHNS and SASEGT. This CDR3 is CASSANRRSPLHF. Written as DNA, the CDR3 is TGTGCCAGCAGTGCAAACAGACGTTCACCCCTCCACTTT.

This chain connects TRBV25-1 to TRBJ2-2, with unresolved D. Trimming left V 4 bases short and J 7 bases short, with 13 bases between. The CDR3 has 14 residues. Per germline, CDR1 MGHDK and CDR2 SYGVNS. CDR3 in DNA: TGTGCCAGCAGTGGGAATGTTAGGAACGGGGAGCTGTTTTTT. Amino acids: CASSGNVRNGELFF.

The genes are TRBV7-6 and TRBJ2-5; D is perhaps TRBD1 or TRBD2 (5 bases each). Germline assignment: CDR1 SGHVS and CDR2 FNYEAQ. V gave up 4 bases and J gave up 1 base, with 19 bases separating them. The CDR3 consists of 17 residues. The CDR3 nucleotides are TGTGCCAGCAGCTCGGGACGGAGAATGATAACCCAAGAGACCCAGTACTTC. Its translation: CASSSGRRMITQETQYF.

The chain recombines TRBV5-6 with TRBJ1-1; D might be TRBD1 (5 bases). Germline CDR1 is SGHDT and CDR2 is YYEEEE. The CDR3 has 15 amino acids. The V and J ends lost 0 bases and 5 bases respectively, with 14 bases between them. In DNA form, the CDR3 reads TGTGCCAGCAGCTTGGCCGACTGGGGGGGAACTGAAGCTTTCTTT. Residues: CASSLADWGGTEAFF. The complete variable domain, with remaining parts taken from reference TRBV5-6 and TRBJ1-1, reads DAGVTQSPTHLIKTRGQQVTLRCSPKSGHDTVSWYQQALGQGPQFIFQYYEEEERQRGNFPDRFSGHQFPNYSSELNVNALLLGDSALYLCASSLADWGGTEAFFGQGTRLTVV.

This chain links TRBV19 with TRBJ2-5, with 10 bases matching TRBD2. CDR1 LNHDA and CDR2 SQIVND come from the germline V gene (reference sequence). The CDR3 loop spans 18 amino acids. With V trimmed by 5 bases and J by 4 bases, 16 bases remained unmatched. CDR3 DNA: TGTGCCAGTAGTTTGAGGTCTAGCGGGGGAACGGTGGGAGAGACCCAGTACTTC. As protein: CASSLRSSGGTVGETQYF. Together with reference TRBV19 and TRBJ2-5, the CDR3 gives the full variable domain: DGGITQSPKYLFRKEGQNVTLSCEQNLNHDAMYWYRQDPGQGLRLIYYSQIVNDFQKGDIAEGYSVSREKKESFPLTVTSAQKNPTAFYLCASSLRSSGGTVGETQYFGPGTRLLVL.

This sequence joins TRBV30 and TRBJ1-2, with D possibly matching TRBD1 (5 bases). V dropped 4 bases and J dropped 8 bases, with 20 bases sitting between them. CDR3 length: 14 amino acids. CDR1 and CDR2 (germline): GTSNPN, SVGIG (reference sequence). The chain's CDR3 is CAWNVLNRPFGYTF. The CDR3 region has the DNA TGTGCCTGGAATGTCTTAAACAGGCCCTTCGGCTACACCTTC.

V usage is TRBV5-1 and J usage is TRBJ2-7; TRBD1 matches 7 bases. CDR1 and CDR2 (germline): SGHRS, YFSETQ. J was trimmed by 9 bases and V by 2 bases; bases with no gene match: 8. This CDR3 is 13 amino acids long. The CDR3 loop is CASSFEGAQGQYF. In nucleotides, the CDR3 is TGCGCCAGCAGCTTTGAGGGGGCGCAGGGGCAGTACTTC.

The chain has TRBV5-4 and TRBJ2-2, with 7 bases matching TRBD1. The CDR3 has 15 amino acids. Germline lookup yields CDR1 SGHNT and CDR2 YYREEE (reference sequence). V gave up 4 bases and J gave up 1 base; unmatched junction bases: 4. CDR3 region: CASSLWTGNTGELFF. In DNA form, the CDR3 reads TGTGCCAGCAGCCTATGGACAGGGAACACCGGGGAGCTGTTTTTT.

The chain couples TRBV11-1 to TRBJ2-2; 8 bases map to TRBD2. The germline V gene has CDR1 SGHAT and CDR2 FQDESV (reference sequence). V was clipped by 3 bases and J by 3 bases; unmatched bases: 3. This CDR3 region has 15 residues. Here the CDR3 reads CASSFGAGDTGELFF. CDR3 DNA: TGTGCCAGCAGCTTTGGAGCGGGGGACACCGGGGAGCTGTTTTTT.

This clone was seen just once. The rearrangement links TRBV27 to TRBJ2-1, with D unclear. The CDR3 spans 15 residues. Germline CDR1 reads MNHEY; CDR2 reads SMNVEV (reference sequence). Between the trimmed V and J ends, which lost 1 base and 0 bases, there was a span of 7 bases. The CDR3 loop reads CASSLLGDSYNEQFF. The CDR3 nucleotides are TGTGCCAGCAGTTTATTGGGTGACTCCTACAATGAGCAGTTCTTC.

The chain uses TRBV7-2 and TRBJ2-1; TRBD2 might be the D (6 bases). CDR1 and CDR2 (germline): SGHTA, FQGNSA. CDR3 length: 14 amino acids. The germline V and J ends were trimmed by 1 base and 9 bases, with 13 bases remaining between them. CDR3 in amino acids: CASSLVPGVGEQFF. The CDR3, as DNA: TGTGCCAGCAGCTTAGTCCCGGGGGTGGGTGAGCAGTTCTTC. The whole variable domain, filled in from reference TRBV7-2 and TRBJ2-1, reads GAGVSQSPSNKVTEKGKDVELRCDPISGHTALYWYRQSLGQGLEFLIYFQGNSAPDKSGLPSDRFSAERTGGSVSTLTIQRTQQEDSAVYLCASSLVPGVGEQFFGPGTRLTVL.

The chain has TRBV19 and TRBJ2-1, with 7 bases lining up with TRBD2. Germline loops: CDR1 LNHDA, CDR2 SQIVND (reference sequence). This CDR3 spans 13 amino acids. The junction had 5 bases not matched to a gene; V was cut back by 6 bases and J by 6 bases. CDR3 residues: CASSGLVSNEQFF. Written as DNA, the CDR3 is TGTGCCAGTAGCGGACTAGTTTCCAATGAGCAGTTCTTC.

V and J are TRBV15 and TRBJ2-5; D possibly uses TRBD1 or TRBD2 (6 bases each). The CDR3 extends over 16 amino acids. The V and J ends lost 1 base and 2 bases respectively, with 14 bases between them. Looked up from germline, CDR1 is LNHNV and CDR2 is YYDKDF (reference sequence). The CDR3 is CATSRARVGGQETQYF. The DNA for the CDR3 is TGTGCCACCAGCAGAGCCCGCGTAGGGGGGCAAGAGACCCAGTACTTC.

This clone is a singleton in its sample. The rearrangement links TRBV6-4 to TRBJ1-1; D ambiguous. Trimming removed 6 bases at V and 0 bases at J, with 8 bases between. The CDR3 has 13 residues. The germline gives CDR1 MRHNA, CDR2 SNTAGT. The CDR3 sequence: CASSRALNTEAFF. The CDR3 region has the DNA TGTGCCAGCAGCCGGGCCCTGAACACTGAAGCTTTCTTT.

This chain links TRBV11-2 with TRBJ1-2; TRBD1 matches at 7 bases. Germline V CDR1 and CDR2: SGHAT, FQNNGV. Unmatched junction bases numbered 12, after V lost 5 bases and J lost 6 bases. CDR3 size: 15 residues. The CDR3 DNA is TGTGCCAGCAGCGCCCAAGGACAGGTTGGGAATGGCTACACCTTC. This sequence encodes CASSAQGQVGNGYTF.

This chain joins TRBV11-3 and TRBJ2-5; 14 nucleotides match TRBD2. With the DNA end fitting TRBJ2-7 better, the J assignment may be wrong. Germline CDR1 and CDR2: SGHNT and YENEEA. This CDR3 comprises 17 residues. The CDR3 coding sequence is TGTGCCAGCAGCGTCACCCAGACTAGCGGGGGGGATCCCGAGCAGTACTTC. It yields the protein CASSVTQTSGGDPEQYF.

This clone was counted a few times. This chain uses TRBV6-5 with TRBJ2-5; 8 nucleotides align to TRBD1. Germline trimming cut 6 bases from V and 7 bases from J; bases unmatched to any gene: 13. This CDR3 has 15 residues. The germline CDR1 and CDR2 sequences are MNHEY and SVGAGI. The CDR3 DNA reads TGTGCCAGCAGCCAGGGGGCCCGGGGGAGAGGGACCCAGTACTTC. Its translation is CASSQGARGRGTQYF.

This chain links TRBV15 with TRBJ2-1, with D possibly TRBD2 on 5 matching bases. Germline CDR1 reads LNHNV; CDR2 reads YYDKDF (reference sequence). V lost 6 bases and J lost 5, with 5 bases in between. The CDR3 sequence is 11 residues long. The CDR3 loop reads CATRRDNEQFF. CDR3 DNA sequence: TGTGCCACCAGGAGGGACAATGAGCAGTTCTTC.

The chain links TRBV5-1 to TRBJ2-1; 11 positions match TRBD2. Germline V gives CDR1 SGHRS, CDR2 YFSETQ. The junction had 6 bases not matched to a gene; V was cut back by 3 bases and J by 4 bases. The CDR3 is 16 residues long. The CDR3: CASSSGTSGRYNEQFF. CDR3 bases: TGCGCCAGCAGCTCCGGGACTAGCGGACGGTACAATGAGCAGTTCTTC. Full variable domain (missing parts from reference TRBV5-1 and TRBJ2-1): KAGVTQTPRYLIKTRGQQVTLSCSPISGHRSVSWYQQTPGQGLQFLFEYFSETQRNKGNFPGRFSGRQFSNSRSEMNVSTLELGDSALYLCASSSGTSGRYNEQFFGPGTRLTVL.

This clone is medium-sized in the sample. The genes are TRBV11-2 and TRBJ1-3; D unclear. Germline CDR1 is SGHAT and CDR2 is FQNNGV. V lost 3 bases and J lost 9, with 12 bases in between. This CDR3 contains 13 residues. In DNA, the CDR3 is TGTGCCAGCAGCTTCGAACTCGGTTTCACCATATATTTT. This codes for CASSFELGFTIYF.

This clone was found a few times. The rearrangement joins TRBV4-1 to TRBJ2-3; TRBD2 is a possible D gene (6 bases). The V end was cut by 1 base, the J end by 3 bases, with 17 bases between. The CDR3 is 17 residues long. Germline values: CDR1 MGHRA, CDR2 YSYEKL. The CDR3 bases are TGCGCCAGCAGCCAAGTCTACCGGGAGACTTTGACAGATACGCAGTATTTT. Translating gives CASSQVYRETLTDTQYF.

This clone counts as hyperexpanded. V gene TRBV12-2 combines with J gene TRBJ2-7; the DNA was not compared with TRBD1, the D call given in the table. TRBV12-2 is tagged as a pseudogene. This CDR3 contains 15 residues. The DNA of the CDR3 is TGTGCAAGTCGCACCTACAGGGGGCAGTTCTACGAGCAGTACTTC. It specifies CASRTYRGQFYEQYF.

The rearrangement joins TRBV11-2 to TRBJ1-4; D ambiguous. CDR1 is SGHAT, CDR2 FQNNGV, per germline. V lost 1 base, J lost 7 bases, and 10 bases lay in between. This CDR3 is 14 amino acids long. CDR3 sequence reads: CASSLVRSGEKLFF. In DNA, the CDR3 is TGTGCCAGCAGCTTAGTTCGATCGGGTGAAAAACTGTTTTTT.

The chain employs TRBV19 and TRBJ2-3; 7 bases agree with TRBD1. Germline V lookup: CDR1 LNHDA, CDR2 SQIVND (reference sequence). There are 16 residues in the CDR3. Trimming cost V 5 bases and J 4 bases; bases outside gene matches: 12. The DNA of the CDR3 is TGTGCCAGTAGTCCCCCGGGACAGATGGGTCCAGATACGCAGTATTTT. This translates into CASSPPGQMGPDTQYF.

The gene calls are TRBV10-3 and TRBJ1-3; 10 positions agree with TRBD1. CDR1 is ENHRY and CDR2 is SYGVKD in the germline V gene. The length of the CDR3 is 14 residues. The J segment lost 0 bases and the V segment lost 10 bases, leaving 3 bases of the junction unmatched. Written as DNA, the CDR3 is TGTGCCACCGACAGGGGGCTCTCTGGAAACACCATATATTTT. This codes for CATDRGLSGNTIYF.

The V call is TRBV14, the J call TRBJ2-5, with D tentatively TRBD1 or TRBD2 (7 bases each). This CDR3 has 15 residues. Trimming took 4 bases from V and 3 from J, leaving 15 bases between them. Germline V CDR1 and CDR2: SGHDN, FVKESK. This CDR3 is CASSRTTGREETQYF. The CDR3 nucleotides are TGTGCCAGCAGCCGAACGACAGGGAGGGAAGAGACCCAGTACTTC.

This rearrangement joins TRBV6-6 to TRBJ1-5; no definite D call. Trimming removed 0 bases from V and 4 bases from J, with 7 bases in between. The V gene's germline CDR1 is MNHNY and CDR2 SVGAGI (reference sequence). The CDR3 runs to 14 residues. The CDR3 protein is CASSYSSQNQPQHF. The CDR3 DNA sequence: TGTGCCAGCAGTTACTCGTCACAGAATCAGCCCCAGCATTTT.

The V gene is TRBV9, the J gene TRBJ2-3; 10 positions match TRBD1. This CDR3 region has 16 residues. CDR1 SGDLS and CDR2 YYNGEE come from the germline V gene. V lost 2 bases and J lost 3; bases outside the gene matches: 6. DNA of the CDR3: TGTGCCAGCAGCGTTTTGGGGGGACAGGGGACAGATACGCAGTATTTT. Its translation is CASSVLGGQGTDTQYF.

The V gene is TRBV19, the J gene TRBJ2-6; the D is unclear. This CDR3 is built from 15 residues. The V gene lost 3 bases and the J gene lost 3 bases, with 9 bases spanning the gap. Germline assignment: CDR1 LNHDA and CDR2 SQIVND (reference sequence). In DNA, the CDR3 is TGTGCCAGTAGTATTTCCTTGCGTGGGGCCAACGTCCTGACTTTC. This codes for CASSISLRGANVLTF.

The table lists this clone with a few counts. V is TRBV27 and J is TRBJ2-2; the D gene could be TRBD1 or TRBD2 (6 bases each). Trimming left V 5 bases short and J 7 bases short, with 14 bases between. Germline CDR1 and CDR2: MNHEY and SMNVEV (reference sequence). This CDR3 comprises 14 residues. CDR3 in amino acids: CASSLQGRGGELFF. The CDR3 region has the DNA TGTGCCAGCAGTCTCCAGGGGCGGGGCGGGGAGCTGTTTTTT.

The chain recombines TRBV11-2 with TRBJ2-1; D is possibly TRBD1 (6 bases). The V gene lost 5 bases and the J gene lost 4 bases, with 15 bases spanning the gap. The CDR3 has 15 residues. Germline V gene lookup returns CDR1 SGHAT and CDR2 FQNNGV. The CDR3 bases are TGTGCCAGCAGCCGGGTCAGGGGCGGATACAATGAGCAGTTCTTC. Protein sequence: CASSRVRGGYNEQFF.